This T cell receptor beta chain was captured by sequencing in a study of blood T cells in healthy people across ages. Findings and caveats of the study: PBMCs that were unsorted prevented a conclusive naive versus antigen-experienced comparison.

Germline V gene sequence: CDR1 SEHNR, CDR2 FQNEAQ (reference sequence). This CDR3 contains 12 residues. V was cut by 4 bases and J by 8 bases, with 8 bases left in between. About this clonotype itself: Its antigen is not identified.

A J-beta primer mix and a sample-barcoded 5' primer were used in a second PCR of roughly 6 to 11 cycles. Each CDR3 protein is one row after TCRdb ran MiXCR on the 5' RACE reads. Here the sample spans 1.5 million to 2 million distinct CDR3 sequences, about two fifths being singletons. The gene calls are TRBV7-9 and TRBJ1-4; D gene uncertain. This clonotype was obtained from a human donor in good health. The specimen sequenced was blood. For the CDR3, the DNA is TGTGCCAGCAGCTACATAAAGGAAAAACTGTTTTTT. Protein product: CASSYIKEKLFF.